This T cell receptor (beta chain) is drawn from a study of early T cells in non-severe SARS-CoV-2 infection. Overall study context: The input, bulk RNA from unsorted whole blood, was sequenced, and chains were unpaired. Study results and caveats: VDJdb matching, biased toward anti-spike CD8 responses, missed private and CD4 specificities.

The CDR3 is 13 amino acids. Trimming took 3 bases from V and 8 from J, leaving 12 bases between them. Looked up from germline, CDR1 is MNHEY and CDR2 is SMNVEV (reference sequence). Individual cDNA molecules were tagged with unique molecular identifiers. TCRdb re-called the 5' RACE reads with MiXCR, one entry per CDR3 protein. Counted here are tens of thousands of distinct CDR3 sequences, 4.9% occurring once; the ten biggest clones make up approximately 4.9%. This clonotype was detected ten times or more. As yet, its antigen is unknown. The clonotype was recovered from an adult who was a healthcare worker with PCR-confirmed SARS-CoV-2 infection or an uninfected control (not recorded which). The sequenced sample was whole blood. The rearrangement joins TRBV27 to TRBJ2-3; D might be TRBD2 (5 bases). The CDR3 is CASSFGPRGTQYF. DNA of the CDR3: TGTGCCAGCAGTTTCGGACCCCGGGGTACGCAGTATTTT.